This is a list of T cell receptor beta chains from one sample in a study of shared clonotypes between healthy human individuals. The assay was immunoSEQ multiplex PCR, and TCRdb's table has in-frame clones only and misses some. The sample lists more than 2 million clones, 93% occurring once. The material sequenced was naive CD8+ T cells from PBMCs. The receptor source for this set is a man between 18 and 35 years old in good health. Some clones in this sample may be carry-over from other donors' samples. CDR3s include the opening cysteine and the closing phenylalanine or tryptophan. Each record gives: J gene, CDR3 length, V gene, clone size, D gene, CDR3 protein, CDR3 DNA. A D gene is named only where the DNA matches it firmly. Clone size, where shown, is once, few, many, or a class for clones that have expanded.

TRBJ2-7 14 TRBV19 NA NA CASSIGGWSYEQYF TGTGCCAGTAGTATTGGGGGTTGGTCCTACGAGCAGTACTTC
TRBJ2-7 15 TRBV14 NA NA CASSQGVVLAREQYF TGTGCCAGCAGCCAAGGCGTCGTTTTAGCGAGGGAGCAGTACTTC
TRBJ2-7 15 TRBV5-1 NA TRBD2 CASSQTSGRAYEQYF TGCGCCAGCAGCCAAACTAGCGGGAGGGCCTACGAGCAGTACTTC
TRBJ2-6 19 TRBV7-9 NA TRBD1 CASSSRGDRGSSLANVLTF TGTGCCAGCAGCTCCAGGGGGGACAGGGGATCCTCGCTGGCCAACGTCCTGACTTTC
TRBJ2-7 14 TRBV27 NA NA CASSFRGADDEQYF TGTGCCAGCAGTTTTCGGGGGGCTGACGACGAGCAGTACTTC
TRBJ1-5 16 TRBV27 NA NA CASSSLLGGSNQPQHF TGTGCCAGCAGTTCCCTCCTCGGCGGGAGCAATCAGCCCCAGCATTTT
TRBJ1-1 15 TRBV7-9 NA TRBD1 CASSHPTGGNTEAFF TGTGCCAGCAGCCATCCGACAGGGGGGAACACTGAAGCTTTCTTT
TRBJ2-1 14 TRBV27 NA NA CASSLKREYNEQFF TGTGCCAGCAGTTTAAAGAGGGAGTACAATGAGCAGTTCTTC
TRBJ2-7 15 TRBV4-3 NA NA CASSQSTGSSYEQYF TGCGCCAGCAGCCAAAGCACAGGGAGCTCCTACGAGCAGTACTTC
TRBJ2-2 14 TRBV7-6 NA NA CASSLVGELGELFF TGTGCCAGCAGCTTAGTCGGGGAGCTTGGGGAGCTGTTTTTT
TRBJ2-1 15 TRBV27 NA TRBD2 CASSLLLAGLNEQFF TGTGCCAGCAGTTTACTCCTAGCGGGACTCAATGAGCAGTTCTTC
TRBJ1-5 16 TRBV19 NA NA CASSSTRGNSNQPQHF TGTGCCAGTAGTAGTACCCGGGGCAATAGCAATCAGCCCCAGCATTTT
TRBJ1-2 15 TRBV6-6 NA TRBD1 CASSYSSGTGGGYTF TGTGCCAGCAGTTACTCCTCCGGGACAGGGGGCGGCTACACCTTC
TRBJ2-3 15 TRBV7-9 NA NA CASSSWRAGTDTQYF TGTGCCAGCAGCTCCTGGCGGGCTGGGACAGATACGCAGTATTTT
TRBJ2-7 16 TRBV4-2 NA NA CASSQDGLTYSYEQYF TGTGCCAGCAGCCAAGACGGACTAACCTACTCCTACGAGCAGTACTTC
TRBJ1-2 15 TRBV6-1 once NA CASSAWGQTAKGYTF TGTGCCAGCAGTGCATGGGGACAAACGGCAAAAGGCTACACCTTC
TRBJ2-7 13 TRBV9 NA NA CASSPLRGSEQYF TGTGCCAGCAGCCCCCTAAGGGGTAGCGAGCAGTACTTC
TRBJ1-5 19 TRBV4-1 once NA CASSQVLDFWGSSNQPQHF TGCGCCAGCAGCCAAGTTTTGGACTTCTGGGGCTCGAGCAATCAGCCCCAGCATTTT
TRBJ1-5 18 TRBV7-9 NA NA CASSARSLGERGNQPQHF TGTGCCAGCAGCGCACGATCTTTAGGGGAACGGGGAAATCAGCCCCAGCATTTT
TRBJ2-3 16 TRBV5-4 NA NA CASSLAGTGGTDTQYF TGTGCCAGCAGCTTGGCCGGGACTGGCGGCACAGATACGCAGTATTTT
TRBJ1-1 16 TRBV4-3 once TRBD1 CASSRLLGGERTEAFF TGCGCCAGCAGCCGGTTACTAGGGGGCGAGCGTACTGAAGCTTTCTTT
TRBJ1-2 13 TRBV30 NA NA CAWSPGGGYGYTF TGTGCCTGGAGTCCCGGCGGAGGTTATGGCTACACCTTC
TRBJ2-7 13 TRBV6-5 NA NA CASRAGPAYEQYF TGTGCCAGCAGGGCAGGACCAGCCTACGAGCAGTACTTC
TRBJ1-5 12 TRBV7-9 once NA CASSPQNQPQHF TGTGCCAGCAGCCCCCAGAATCAGCCCCAGCATTTT
TRBJ1-3 15 TRBV6-1 once NA CASIPFRGFGNTIYF TGTGCCAGCATACCCTTTCGTGGGTTTGGAAACACCATATATTTT